Below, one T cell receptor (beta chain) is given with its context. It lacks a known antigen. No much larger clone is present one base from it, and per-base qualities are unavailable. Clipping removes 6 bases from V and 8 bases from J, with 6 as the unmatched junction base count. The CDR3 contains 15 residues, cysteine and phenylalanine counted. The DNA shown is the 45-base CDR3, in frame from base 1. Per the germline V gene, SGHVS is the CDR1 and FQNEAQ is the CDR2. TCRbeta CDR3 regions were amplified from genomic DNA by means of the immunoSEQ Assay, a bias-controlled multiplex PCR. In the authors' own workflow: The number of nucleated cells in each sample was estimated from the amplification of reference gene primers within the assay. To quantify the absolute abundance of each unique TCRbeta CDR3 rearrangement, sequence reads were collapsed and filtered. For each sample, productive Simpson clonality was calculated as the square root of Simpson's diversity index across productive rearrangements. TCRdb re-hosts the immuneACCESS table, in-frame sequences only. Its copies lack some clones; in the studies checked, an unresolved V gene accounts for under half of them, and the cause for the rest is not known. The V and J calls and clone size are taken from that table; D and trimming were inferred from the DNA. This sample holds about 140,000 clones; roughly 84% were observed only once. Under 7% of the sample comes from the top ten.

The entry originates in a study of blood T cell repertoires in COVID-19 (dated by TCRdb to 2020 to 2022). Background on the whole study: The collaborator samples originated in the United States, Italy and Spain and spanned the acute and convalescent phases of COVID-19. The prospective study material was composed of cDNA or gDNA derived from T cells, B-cell-depleted T cells, or PBMCs. Subjects who had been exposed to COVID-19, were actively infected with it, or had recovered from it provided the deeply sampled blood TCRbeta repertoires that made up the dataset. The repertoires were made available in a free public database intended to serve as a resource for research on the immune response to SARS-CoV-2. Samples were obtained from the ongoing ImmuneRACE study (first 160 participants) and from some 1,200 subjects provided by 6 global collaborators. Sample metadata almost always included a de-identified subject ID, COVID-19 status, age in years and sex. Where available, HLA class I and class II types were taken from metadata supplied by the sample provider and were not determined by assay-based typing. What the research found in general, with its limitations: The amount of clinical and demographic metadata varied by source and participant and was provided uncurated.

Enrolling through a virtual design, the prospective study's participants ranged in age from roughly 18 to 95 years and lived across 24 United States geographic areas. Cohort assignment in the prospective study relied on participant-reported clinical history from a screening survey and a study questionnaire. In the prospective study, mobile phlebotomists collected whole blood, serum and a nasopharyngeal or oropharyngeal swab from each participant. Over a roughly 2-month period, participants in the prospective study had the option of providing additional blood draws and questionnaires. Before DNA extraction, blood samples from the prospective study were shipped at room temperature or frozen.

The TCR comes from a man in his forties or fifties with acute COVID-19. Sequencing used PBMCs or T cells enriched from blood (not recorded which). Rearrangement joined TRBV7-8 to TRBJ2-1; 14 bases in the middle match TRBD2. The nucleotides read TGTGCCAGCAGGGGACTAGCGGGGGATATGGATGAGCAGTTCTTC. It codes for CASRGLAGDMDEQFF.